This record looks at one T cell receptor beta chain sequence and its context. The data are from a study of blood T cell repertoires in COVID-19. CDR1 is MGHRA and CDR2 is YSYEKL in the germline V gene. V lost 4 bases and J lost 3; bases outside the gene matches: 6. The CDR3 runs 15 residues. Sequencing was performed with immunoSEQ multiplex PCR; in TCRdb, only in-frame clones are kept and a portion is missing. The data show 56,000 or so clones, with 85% to 90% seen just once and 25% to 30% held by the top ten. Sequenced input: peripheral blood. The J gene is TRBJ2-7, the V gene TRBV4-1; TRBD1 aligns across 10 bases. The clonotype comes from a human donor in a cohort sampled during active COVID-19. The CDR3 is CASSPPGQGDYEQYF. DNA of the CDR3: TGCGCCAGCAGCCCCCCAGGACAGGGGGACTACGAGCAGTACTTC.